These 27 T cell receptor beta chains came from one sample sequenced in a study of sequential checkpoint blockade in melanoma. Some clones are missing from TCRdb's copy, which holds only in-frame ones; the method was immunoSEQ multiplex PCR. This sample has 37,000 or so clones; about 30% occur once, and the top ten carry about 1.6%. Noted treatment: randomized to nivolumab then ipilimumab (arm A) or the reverse (arm B). Sequenced material: tumor tissue (inferred from file names), taken from a patient given nivolumab and ipilimumab in sequence. These receptors all stem from a human donor with melanoma.

This sequence joins TRBV7-7 and TRBJ1-2, with 9 bases aligning to TRBD1. The J segment lost 7 bases and the V segment lost 5 bases, leaving 11 bases of the junction unmatched. The CDR3 extends over 15 amino acids. Germline lookup yields CDR1 SSHAT and CDR2 FNYEAQ (reference sequence). For the CDR3, the DNA is TGTGCCAGCAGCCCGGGACAGGGTTTAGGTTCTGGCTACACCTTC. Its protein product is CASSPGQGLGSGYTF.

V usage is TRBV19 and J usage is TRBJ1-5; 10 positions agree with TRBD1. This CDR3 has 15 amino acids. CDR1 is LNHDA, CDR2 SQIVND, per germline (reference sequence). V gave up 0 bases and J gave up 5 bases; unmatched junction bases: 1. CDR3 sequence reads: CASSIEGQGYQPQHF. In DNA form, the CDR3 reads TGTGCCAGTAGTATAGAGGGACAGGGGTATCAGCCCCAGCATTTT.

The V and J genes are TRBV6-8 and TRBJ1-4; D is unclear. The CDR3 is 15 amino acids. V was clipped by 6 bases and J by 0 bases, with 11 bases between them. Per the germline V gene, CDR1 is MNHGY and CDR2 is SAAAGT. The DNA of the CDR3 is TGTGCCAGCAGAAGTGGCAGCTCAACTAATGAAAAACTGTTTTTT. This gives the protein CASRSGSSTNEKLFF.

The chain carries TRBV4-1 and TRBJ2-7; D is perhaps TRBD2 (7 bases). CDR1 MGHRA and CDR2 YSYEKL come from the germline V gene. The CDR3 is 15 amino acids. Trimming took 6 bases from V and 5 from J, leaving 20 bases between them. The CDR3 protein is CASSRGGGGSNEQYF. The CDR3 DNA reads as TGCGCCAGCAGTAGGGGGGGAGGAGGGAGCAACGAGCAGTACTTC.

The gene calls are TRBV30 and TRBJ2-1, with D maybe TRBD1 (6 bases). The germline gives CDR1 GTSNPN, CDR2 SVGIG (reference sequence). The V and J ends lost 8 bases and 1 base respectively, with 15 bases between them. The CDR3 is 14 amino acids. The chain's CDR3 is CALRGGYSYNEQFF. CDR3 in DNA: TGTGCCCTCAGAGGGGGTTATTCCTACAATGAGCAGTTCTTC.

The genes are TRBV12-5 and TRBJ2-6, with D maybe TRBD2 (7 bases). Germline V gene lookup returns CDR1 LGHNT and CDR2 FRNRAP. This CDR3 has 21 amino acids. With 2 bases removed from V and 4 bases from J, the gap between germline ends came to 27 bases. The CDR3 region has the DNA TGTGCTAGTGGTTTGAGGGCCGGGGGGCTAGCGAGGTCTCCCGGGGCCAACGTCCTGACTTTC. This gives the protein CASGLRAGGLARSPGANVLTF.

The chain links TRBV5-1 to TRBJ2-3; D gene uncertain. Per germline, CDR1 SGHRS and CDR2 YFSETQ. CDR3 size: 14 residues. V dropped 0 bases and J dropped 0 bases, with 5 bases sitting between them. The CDR3 loop is CASSLVGSTDTQYF. CDR3 nucleotide sequence: TGCGCCAGCAGCTTGGTAGGCAGCACAGATACGCAGTATTTT.

The table lists this clone with a few counts. In DNA form, the CDR3 reads TGTGCCTGGAATTCGGGAAGCGGGGGGAGGCACAATGAGCAGTTCTTC. The encoded protein is CAWNSGSGGRHNEQFF. The V call is TRBV30, the J call TRBJ2-1; 9 bases match TRBD2. The CDR3 has 16 residues. V was clipped by 4 bases and J by 5 bases; unmatched bases: 12. CDR1 is GTSNPN, CDR2 SVGIG, per germline (reference sequence).

This chain connects TRBV19 to TRBJ2-2; D tentatively fits TRBD1 or TRBD2 (5 bases each). Germline V CDR1 and CDR2: LNHDA, SQIVND (reference sequence). Trimming took 1 base from V and 3 from J, leaving 12 bases between them. The CDR3 is 16 amino acids. The CDR3 DNA reads as TGTGCCAGTAGTATAGGGTGGGGGTTCGACACCGGGGAGCTGTTTTTT. It is translated as CASSIGWGFDTGELFF.

The V gene is TRBV12-5, the J gene TRBJ1-5, with D unresolved. The V gene's germline CDR1 is LGHNT and CDR2 FRNRAP. The CDR3 is 13 amino acids. Trimming cost V 3 bases and J 7 bases, with 10 bases left between them. CDR3 sequence reads: CASGFGLSQPQHF. The CDR3 bases are TGTGCTAGTGGTTTTGGGCTAAGCCAGCCCCAGCATTTT.

This clone was seen a few times. The V and J genes are TRBV2 and TRBJ2-3, with no clear D. Germline V gives CDR1 SNHLY, CDR2 FYNNEI. V was pared by 8 bases and J by 0 bases, with 9 bases between. The CDR3 consists of 13 residues. CDR3 bases: TGTGCCAGCGAAGTGCCGAGCACAGATACGCAGTATTTT. Translating gives CASEVPSTDTQYF.

There are a few counts of this clone. This chain joins TRBV6-8 and TRBJ2-7, with TRBD1 matching 8 bases. The CDR3 consists of 15 residues. Germline trimming cut 6 bases from V and 0 bases from J; bases unmatched to any gene: 7. Germline V gene sequence: CDR1 MNHGY, CDR2 SAAAGT. The CDR3 DNA follows: TGTGCCAGCAGAGCAGGACAGGGTCTCTCCTACGAGCAGTACTTC. Its translation is CASRAGQGLSYEQYF.

The table lists this clone with a few counts. V usage is TRBV7-6 and J usage is TRBJ2-1; 10 bases are a match to TRBD2. Germline V lookup: CDR1 SGHVS, CDR2 FNYEAQ. Trimming cost V 5 bases and J 5 bases; bases outside gene matches: 21. The CDR3 length is 20 residues. The CDR3 protein is CASSPHRWSNSGRVHNEQFF. In nucleotides, the CDR3 is TGTGCCAGCAGCCCGCACCGGTGGTCTAACAGCGGGAGGGTCCACAATGAGCAGTTCTTC.

This chain connects TRBV7-6 to TRBJ1-4; 7 positions agree with TRBD1. J gave up 2 bases and V 3 bases, and 0 bases lay outside the gene matches. Per germline, CDR1 SGHVS and CDR2 FNYEAQ. CDR3 length equals 14 residues. The CDR3 loop reads CASSFRGTNEKLFF. The DNA for the CDR3 is TGTGCCAGCAGCTTCAGGGGGACTAATGAAAAACTGTTTTTT.

The J gene is TRBJ2-2, the V gene TRBV4-1, with D possibly being TRBD1 (5 bases). V was cut by 0 bases and J by 6 bases, with 8 bases left in between. The CDR3 extends over 14 amino acids. The germline V gene has CDR1 MGHRA and CDR2 YSYEKL. CDR3 region: CASSQDRAPGELFF. The CDR3 DNA reads as TGCGCCAGCAGCCAAGACAGGGCTCCCGGGGAGCTGTTTTTT.

This chain connects TRBV19 to TRBJ2-2, with TRBD1 identical over 8 bases. V trimming: 3 bases; J trimming: 3 bases; junction bases outside the gene matches: 6. The germline CDR1 and CDR2 sequences are LNHDA and SQIVND (reference sequence). This CDR3 has 16 amino acids. The CDR3 DNA reads TGTGCCAGTAGTATTCAGGGGGCGTTGGACACCGGGGAGCTGTTTTTT. Translating it yields CASSIQGALDTGELFF.

This chain links TRBV11-3 with TRBJ2-3, with no clear D. Germline assignment: CDR1 SGHNT and CDR2 YENEEA. The CDR3 loop spans 14 amino acids. Trimming removed 1 base from V and 6 bases from J, with 11 bases in between. The chain's CDR3 is CASSLGGVWDTQYF. The CDR3 DNA reads as TGTGCCAGCAGCTTAGGAGGTGTCTGGGATACGCAGTATTTT.

The V and J genes are TRBV18 and TRBJ2-7; tentative D call: TRBD1 (5 bases). V shed 3 bases and J shed 2 bases, with 11 bases lying between them. The CDR3 extends over 14 amino acids. Germline V gene sequence: CDR1 KGHSH, CDR2 LQKENI. CDR3 nucleotide sequence: TGTGCCAGCTCACCGGCCCAGGGCCCCTACGAGCAGTACTTC. It yields the protein CASSPAQGPYEQYF.

CDR3 residues: CAVTAGTPSGTDTQYF. The CDR3, as DNA: TGTGCCGTAACCGCCGGGACGCCATCCGGCACAGATACGCAGTATTTT. J is TRBJ2-3 and V is TRBV30; D might be TRBD1 or TRBD2, each matching 5 bases. V lost 8 bases, J lost 1 base, and 22 bases lay in between. This CDR3 has 16 amino acids. CDR1 is GTSNPN, CDR2 SVGIG, per germline (reference sequence).

This clone was seen only once. A read error may produce the germline difference seen at one junction end. The chain recombines TRBV5-1 with TRBJ2-3, with D unresolved. This CDR3 contains 14 residues. Per germline, CDR1 SGHRS and CDR2 YFSETQ. The CDR3 sequence is CASRLFEGTDTQYF. The CDR3 DNA is TGCGCCAGCCGCTTGTTCGAAGGCACAGATACGCAGTATTTT.

In this sample, this clone turned up a few times. V is TRBV15 and J is TRBJ1-4, with D possibly TRBD1 on 5 matching bases. This CDR3 is 15 amino acids long. Trimming removed 5 bases from V and 8 bases from J, with 18 bases in between. The germline V gene has CDR1 LNHNV and CDR2 YYDKDF (reference sequence). In nucleotides, the CDR3 is TGTGCCACCAGCGATTATCGGGGGACCGACGAAAAACTGTTTTTT. Amino acids: CATSDYRGTDEKLFF. The variable domain in full, with the rest retrieved from reference TRBV15 and TRBJ1-4, is DAMVIQNPRYQVTQFGKPVTLSCSQTLNHNVMYWYQQKSSQAPKLLFHYYDKDFNNEADTPDNFQSRRPNTSFCFLDIRSPGLGDTAMYLCATSDYRGTDEKLFFGSGTQLSVL.

In this sample, this clone turned up many times. The chain carries TRBV9 and TRBJ2-2; D possibly corresponds to TRBD1 (7 bases). CDR3 length equals 17 residues. Germline CDR1 and CDR2: SGDLS and YYNGEE. V was shortened by 0 bases and J by 5 bases, with 17 bases between the two germline ends. The CDR3 DNA reads as TGTGCCAGCAGCGTAGCTTACCAGGGGGGTGCTACCGGGGAGCTGTTTTTT. This sequence encodes CASSVAYQGGATGELFF.

V is TRBV6-7 and J is TRBJ2-7; no definite D call. TRBV6-7 is filed as an ORF, its function uncertain. Trimming removed 0 bases from V and 7 bases from J, with 19 bases in between. This CDR3 spans 16 amino acids. Here the CDR3 DNA reads TGTGCCAGCAGTTACTCGATCGCCATCCGAGTAGGGGAGCAGTACTTC. This gives the protein CASSYSIAIRVGEQYF.

The V gene is TRBV6-8, the J gene TRBJ1-2; TRBD1 is a possible D gene (5 bases). Germline assignment: CDR1 MNHGY and CDR2 SAAAGT. Trimming took 5 bases from V and 7 from J, leaving 11 bases between them. CDR3 length: 12 residues. The chain's CDR3 is CASSTGGIGYTF. Here the CDR3 DNA reads TGTGCCAGCAGTACCGGGGGGATTGGCTACACCTTC.

This clone was counted between two and nine times. The chain joins TRBV9 to TRBJ1-4, with TRBD1 matching 7 bases. V lost 5 bases, J lost 0 bases, and 7 bases stayed unmatched. CDR1 and CDR2 (germline): SGDLS, YYNGEE. The CDR3 extends over 16 amino acids. The CDR3 is CASRRDSYSTNEKLFF. The CDR3 bases are TGTGCCAGCAGGAGGGACAGCTATTCAACTAATGAAAAACTGTTTTTT.

This chain uses TRBV6-8 with TRBJ2-2; D remains ambiguous. V lost 5 bases and J 6 bases, leaving 10 bases between the germline ends. The germline gives CDR1 MNHGY, CDR2 SAAAGT. The CDR3 is 13 residues long. The CDR3 sequence: CASSPGISGELFF. In DNA form, the CDR3 reads TGTGCCAGCAGTCCCGGTATCTCCGGGGAGCTGTTTTTT.

The chain employs TRBV6-8 and TRBJ2-3, with D perhaps matching TRBD1 or TRBD2 (5 bases each). Trimming left V 6 bases short and J 5 bases short, with 15 bases between. This CDR3 contains 14 residues. CDR1 is MNHGY and CDR2 is SAAAGT in the germline V gene. CDR3 sequence: CASSGDLRIDTQYF. The CDR3 nucleotides are TGTGCCAGCAGCGGGGACCTTAGGATAGATACGCAGTATTTT.